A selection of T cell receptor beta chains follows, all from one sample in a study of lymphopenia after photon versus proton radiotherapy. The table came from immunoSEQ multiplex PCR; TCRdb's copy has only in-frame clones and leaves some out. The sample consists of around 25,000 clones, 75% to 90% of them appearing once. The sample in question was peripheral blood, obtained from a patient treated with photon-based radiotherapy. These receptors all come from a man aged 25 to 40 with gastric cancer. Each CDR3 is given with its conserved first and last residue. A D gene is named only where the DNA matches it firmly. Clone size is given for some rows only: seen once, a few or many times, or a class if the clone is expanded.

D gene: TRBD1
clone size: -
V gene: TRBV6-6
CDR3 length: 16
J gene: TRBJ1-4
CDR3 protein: CASSPGQGATNEKLFF
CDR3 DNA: TGTGCCAGCAGCCCGGGACAGGGCGCAACTAATGAAAAACTGTTTTTT

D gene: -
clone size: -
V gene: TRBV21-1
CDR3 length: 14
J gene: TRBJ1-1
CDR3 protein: CASSPREGPTEAFF
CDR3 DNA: TGTGCCAGCAGCCCTAGGGAGGGGCCCACTGAAGCTTTCTTT

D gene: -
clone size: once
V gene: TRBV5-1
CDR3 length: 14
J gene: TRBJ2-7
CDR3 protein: CASSLSTVQYEQYF
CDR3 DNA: TGCGCCAGCAGTCTGTCGACAGTTCAATACGAGCAGTACTTC

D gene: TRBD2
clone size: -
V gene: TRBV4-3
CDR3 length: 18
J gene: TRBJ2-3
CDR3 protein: CASSQAIPLAGPTDTQYF
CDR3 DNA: TGCGCCAGCAGCCAAGCGATCCCTTTAGCGGGCCCCACAGATACGCAGTATTTT

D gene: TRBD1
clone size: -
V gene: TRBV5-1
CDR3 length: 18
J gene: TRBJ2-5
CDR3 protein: CASSLEGLGGQGQETQYF
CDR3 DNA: TGCGCCAGCAGCTTGGAGGGCCTTGGGGGACAGGGTCAAGAGACCCAGTACTTC

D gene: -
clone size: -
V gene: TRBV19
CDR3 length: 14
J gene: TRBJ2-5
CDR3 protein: CASHSRQGPETQYF
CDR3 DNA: TGTGCCAGTCACTCGAGGCAGGGGCCGGAGACCCAGTACTTC

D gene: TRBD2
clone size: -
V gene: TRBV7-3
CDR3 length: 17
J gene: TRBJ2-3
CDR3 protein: CASSLSLGGGKGDTQYF
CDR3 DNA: TGTGCCAGCAGCTTAAGTTTGGGCGGGGGTAAAGGAGATACGCAGTATTTT

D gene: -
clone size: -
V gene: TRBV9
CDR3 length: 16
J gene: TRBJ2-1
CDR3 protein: CASSVESSGAYNEQFF
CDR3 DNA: TGTGCCAGCAGCGTAGAAAGTAGCGGAGCCTACAATGAGCAGTTCTTC

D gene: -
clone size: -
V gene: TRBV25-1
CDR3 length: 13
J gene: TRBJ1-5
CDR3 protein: CASSEERGQPQHF
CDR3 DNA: TGTGCCAGCAGTGAGGAGAGGGGTCAGCCCCAGCATTTT

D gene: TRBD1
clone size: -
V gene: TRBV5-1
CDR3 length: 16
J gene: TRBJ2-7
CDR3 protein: CASSLRRTGESYEQYF
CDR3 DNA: TGCGCCAGCAGCCTAAGGAGGACAGGGGAAAGCTACGAGCAGTACTTC

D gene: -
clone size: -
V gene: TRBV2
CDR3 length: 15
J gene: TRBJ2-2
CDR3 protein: CASSGLVRDTGELFF
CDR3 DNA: TGTGCCAGCAGTGGCCTGGTCAGGGACACCGGGGAGCTGTTTTTT

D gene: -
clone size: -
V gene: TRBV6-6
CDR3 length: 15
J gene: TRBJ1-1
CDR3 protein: CASSVFPGRATEAFF
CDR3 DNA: TGTGCCAGCAGCGTATTCCCCGGCCGGGCAACTGAAGCTTTCTTT

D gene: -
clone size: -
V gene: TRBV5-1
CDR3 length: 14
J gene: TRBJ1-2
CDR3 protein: CASSSTTGNYGYTF
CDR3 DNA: TGCGCCAGCAGTTCTACAACAGGGAACTATGGCTACACCTTC

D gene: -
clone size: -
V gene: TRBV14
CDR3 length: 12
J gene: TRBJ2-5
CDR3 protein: CASSQDWGAQYF
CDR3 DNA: TGTGCCAGCAGCCAAGATTGGGGGGCCCAGTACTTC

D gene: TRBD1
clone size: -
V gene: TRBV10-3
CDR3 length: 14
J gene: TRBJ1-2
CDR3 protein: CAISGGTGDYGYTF
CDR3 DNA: TGTGCCATCAGTGGCGGGACAGGGGACTATGGCTACACCTTC

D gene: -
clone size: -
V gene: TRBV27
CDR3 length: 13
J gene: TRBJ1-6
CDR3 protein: CASSTTPYSPLYF
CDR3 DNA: TGTGCCAGCAGTACGACCCCTTATTCACCCCTCTACTTT

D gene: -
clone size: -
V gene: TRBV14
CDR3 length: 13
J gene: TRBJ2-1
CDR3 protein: CASSRRIGNEQFF
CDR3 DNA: TGTGCCAGCAGCCGGAGGATCGGCAATGAGCAGTTCTTC

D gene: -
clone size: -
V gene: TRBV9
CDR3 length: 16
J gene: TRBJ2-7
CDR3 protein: CASSEGVGTEAYEQYF
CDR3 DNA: TGTGCCAGCAGCGAGGGGGTTGGGACTGAAGCTTACGAGCAGTACTTC

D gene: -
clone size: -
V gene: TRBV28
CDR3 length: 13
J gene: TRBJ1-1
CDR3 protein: CASSYTGGTEAFF
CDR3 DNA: TGTGCCAGCAGTTATACGGGGGGCACTGAAGCTTTCTTT

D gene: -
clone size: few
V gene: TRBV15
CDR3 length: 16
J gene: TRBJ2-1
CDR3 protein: CATSRDLASNYNEQFF
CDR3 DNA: TGTGCCACCAGCAGAGATTTGGCTAGCAACTACAATGAGCAGTTCTTC

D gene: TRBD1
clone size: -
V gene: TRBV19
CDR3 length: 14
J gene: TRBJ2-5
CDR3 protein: CASSTTGIQETQYF
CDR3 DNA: TGTGCCAGTAGTACGACAGGGATCCAAGAGACCCAGTACTTC

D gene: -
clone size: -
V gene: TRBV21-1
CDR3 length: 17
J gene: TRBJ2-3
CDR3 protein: CASSKEGRGGSTDTQYF
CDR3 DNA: TGTGCCAGCAGCAAAGAGGGCAGGGGGGGTAGCACAGATACGCAGTATTTT

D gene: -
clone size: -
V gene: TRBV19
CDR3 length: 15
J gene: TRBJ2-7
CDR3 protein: CASSNPSGLSYEQYF
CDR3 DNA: TGTGCCAGTAGTAATCCCTCCGGCCTCTCCTACGAGCAGTACTTC

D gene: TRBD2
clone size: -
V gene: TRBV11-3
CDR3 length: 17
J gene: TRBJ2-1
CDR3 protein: CASSLDHASGTYNEQFF
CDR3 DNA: TGTGCCAGCAGCTTAGATCATGCTAGCGGGACCTACAATGAGCAGTTCTTC